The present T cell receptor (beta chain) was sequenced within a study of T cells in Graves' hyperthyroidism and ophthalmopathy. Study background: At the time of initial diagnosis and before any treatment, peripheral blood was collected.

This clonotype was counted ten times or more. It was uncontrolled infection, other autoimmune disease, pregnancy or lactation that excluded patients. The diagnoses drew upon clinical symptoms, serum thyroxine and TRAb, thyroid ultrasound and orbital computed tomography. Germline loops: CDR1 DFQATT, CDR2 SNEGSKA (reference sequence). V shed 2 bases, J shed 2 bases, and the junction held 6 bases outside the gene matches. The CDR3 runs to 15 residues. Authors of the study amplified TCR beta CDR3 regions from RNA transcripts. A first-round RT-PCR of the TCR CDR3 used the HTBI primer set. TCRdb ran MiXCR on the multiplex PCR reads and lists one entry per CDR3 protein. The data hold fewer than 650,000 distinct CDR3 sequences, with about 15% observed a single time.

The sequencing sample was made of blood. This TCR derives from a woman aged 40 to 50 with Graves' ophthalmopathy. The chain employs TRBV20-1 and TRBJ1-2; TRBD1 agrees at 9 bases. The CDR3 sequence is CSARSRTGANYGYTF. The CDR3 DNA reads TGCAGTGCTAGATCTCGGACAGGGGCCAACTATGGCTACACCTTC.